This T cell receptor (beta chain) was sequenced for a study of OX40 agonist ivuxolimab in advanced cancers. Looking at the study overall: Patients' therapy was ivuxolimab, an antibody that acts as an agonist of OX40 (CD134). Checkpoint inhibitors had been given previously to 35% to 50% of patients. A partial response was reached by three patients: one with hepatocellular carcinoma and two with cutaneous melanoma.

Study results and caveats: Clonal expansion was among the lowest in partial responders at 0.1-3.0 mg/kg, especially CD8+.

This clone has just one count. As yet, its antigen is unknown. V was pared by 3 bases and J by 9 bases, with 11 bases of the junction left unmatched. The CDR3 runs 15 residues. Germline V gene data show CDR1 as MNHEY and CDR2 as SMNVEV (reference sequence). TCRdb's table, derived via immunoSEQ multiplex PCR, lists solely in-frame clones and lacks some. The sample consists of 10,000 to 11,000 clones, 77% of them appearing once. This clonotype was sampled from an adult with an advanced solid tumor such as melanoma, head and neck, liver or kidney cancer. The sample was CD4+ or CD8+ T cells sorted from blood, taken in a trial of the OX40 agonist ivuxolimab. The J gene is TRBJ2-1, the V gene TRBV27; 7 bases line up with TRBD2. CDR3 nucleotide sequence: TGTGCCAGCAGTTTCCTCTCGGGGGAGCGGGGTGAGCAGTTCTTC. Its protein is CASSFLSGERGEQFF.